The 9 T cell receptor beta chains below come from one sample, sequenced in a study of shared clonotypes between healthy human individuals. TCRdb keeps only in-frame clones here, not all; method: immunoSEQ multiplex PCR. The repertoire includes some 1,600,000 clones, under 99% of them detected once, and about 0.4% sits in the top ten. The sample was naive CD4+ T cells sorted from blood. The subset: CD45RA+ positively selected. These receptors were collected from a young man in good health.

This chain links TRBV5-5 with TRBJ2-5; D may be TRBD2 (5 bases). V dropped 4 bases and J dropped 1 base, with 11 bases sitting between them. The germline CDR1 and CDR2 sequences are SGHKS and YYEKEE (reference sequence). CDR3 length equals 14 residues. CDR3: CASSPLAIQETQYF. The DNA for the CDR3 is TGTGCCAGCAGCCCTCTAGCAATCCAAGAGACCCAGTACTTC.

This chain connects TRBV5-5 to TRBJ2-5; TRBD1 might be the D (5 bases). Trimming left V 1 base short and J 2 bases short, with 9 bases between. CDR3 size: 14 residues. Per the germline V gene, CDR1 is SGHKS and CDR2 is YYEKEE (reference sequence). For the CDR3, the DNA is TGTGCCAGCAGCTTGACGGACACTCAAGAGACCCAGTACTTC. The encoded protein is CASSLTDTQETQYF.

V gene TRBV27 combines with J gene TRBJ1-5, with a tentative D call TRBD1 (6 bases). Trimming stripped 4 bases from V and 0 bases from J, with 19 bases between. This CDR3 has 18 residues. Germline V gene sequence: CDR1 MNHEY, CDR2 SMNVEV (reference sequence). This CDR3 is CASSSFTGPPYSNQPQHF. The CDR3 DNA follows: TGTGCCAGCAGTTCCTTCACAGGGCCTCCTTATAGCAATCAGCCCCAGCATTTT.

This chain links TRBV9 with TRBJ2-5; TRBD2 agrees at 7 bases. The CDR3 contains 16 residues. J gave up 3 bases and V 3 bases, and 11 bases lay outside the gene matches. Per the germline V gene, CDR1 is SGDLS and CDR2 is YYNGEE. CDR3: CASSAREWAGEETQYF. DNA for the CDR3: TGTGCCAGCAGCGCCCGTGAGTGGGCGGGAGAAGAGACCCAGTACTTC. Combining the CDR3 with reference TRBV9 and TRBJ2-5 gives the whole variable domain DSGVTQTPKHLITATGQRVTLRCSPRSGDLSVYWYQQSLDQGLQFLIQYYNGEERAKGNILERFSAQQFPDLHSELNLSSLELGDSALYFCASSAREWAGEETQYFGPGTRLLVL.

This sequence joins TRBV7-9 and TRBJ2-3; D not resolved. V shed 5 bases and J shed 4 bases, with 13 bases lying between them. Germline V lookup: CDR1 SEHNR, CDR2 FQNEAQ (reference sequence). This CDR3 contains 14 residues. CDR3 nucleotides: TGTGCCAGCAGCCCTCCCTCATGGGCAGATACGCAGTATTTT. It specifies CASSPPSWADTQYF.

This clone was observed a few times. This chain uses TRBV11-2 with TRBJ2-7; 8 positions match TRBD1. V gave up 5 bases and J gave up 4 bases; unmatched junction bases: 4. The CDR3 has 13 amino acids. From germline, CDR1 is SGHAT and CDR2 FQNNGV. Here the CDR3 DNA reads TGTGCCAGCAGCAAGGACAGGGTTTACGAGCAGTACTTC. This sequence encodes CASSKDRVYEQYF.

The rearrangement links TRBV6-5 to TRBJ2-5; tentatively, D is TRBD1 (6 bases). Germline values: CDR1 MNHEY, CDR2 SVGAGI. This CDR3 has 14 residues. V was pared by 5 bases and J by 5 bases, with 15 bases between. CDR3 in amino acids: CASSTRTVLETQYF. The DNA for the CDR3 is TGTGCCAGCAGTACTAGGACAGTTCTTGAGACCCAGTACTTC.

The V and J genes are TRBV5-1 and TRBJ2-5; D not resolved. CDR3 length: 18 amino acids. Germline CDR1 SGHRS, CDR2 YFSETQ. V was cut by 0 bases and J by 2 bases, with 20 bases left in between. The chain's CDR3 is CASSLDLGAPLPQETQYF. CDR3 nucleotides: TGCGCCAGCAGCTTGGATCTGGGTGCCCCCCTGCCGCAAGAGACCCAGTACTTC.

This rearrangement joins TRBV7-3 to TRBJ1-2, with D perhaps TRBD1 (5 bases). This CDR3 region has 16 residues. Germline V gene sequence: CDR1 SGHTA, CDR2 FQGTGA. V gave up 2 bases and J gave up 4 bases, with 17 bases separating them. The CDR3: CASSLGGSGPIYGYTF. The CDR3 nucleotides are TGTGCCAGCAGCTTAGGGGGGTCAGGTCCTATCTATGGCTACACCTTC. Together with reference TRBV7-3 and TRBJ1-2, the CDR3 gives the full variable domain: GAGVSQTPSNKVTEKGKYVELRCDPISGHTALYWYRQSLGQGPEFLIYFQGTGAADDSGLPNDRFFAVRPEGSVSTLKIQRTERGDSAVYLCASSLGGSGPIYGYTFGSGTRLTVV.